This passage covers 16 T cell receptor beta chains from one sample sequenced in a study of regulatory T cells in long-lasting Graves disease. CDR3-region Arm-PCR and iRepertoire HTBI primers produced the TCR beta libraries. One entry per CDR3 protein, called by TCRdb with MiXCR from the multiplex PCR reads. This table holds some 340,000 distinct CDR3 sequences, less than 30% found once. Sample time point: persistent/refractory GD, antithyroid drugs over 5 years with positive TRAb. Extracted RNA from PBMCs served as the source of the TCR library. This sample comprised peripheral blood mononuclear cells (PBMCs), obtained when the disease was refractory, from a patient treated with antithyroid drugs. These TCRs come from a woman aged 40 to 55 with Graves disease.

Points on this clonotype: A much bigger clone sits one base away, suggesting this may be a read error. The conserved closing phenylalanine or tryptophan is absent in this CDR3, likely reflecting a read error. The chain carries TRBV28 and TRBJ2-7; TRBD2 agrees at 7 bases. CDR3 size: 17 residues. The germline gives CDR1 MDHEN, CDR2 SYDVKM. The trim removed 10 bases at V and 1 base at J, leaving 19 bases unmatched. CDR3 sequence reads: CATKSAGLKRVSYEQYL. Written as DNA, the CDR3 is TGTGCCACCAAATCAGCGGGACTTAAGAGGGTATCCTACGAGCAGTACCTC.

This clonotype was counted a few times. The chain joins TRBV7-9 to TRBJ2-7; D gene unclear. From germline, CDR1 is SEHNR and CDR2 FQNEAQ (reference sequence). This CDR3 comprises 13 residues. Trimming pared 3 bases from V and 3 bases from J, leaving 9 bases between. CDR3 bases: TGTGCCAGCAGCTTTCTGGGAATCTACGAGCAGTACTTC. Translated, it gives CASSFLGIYEQYF.

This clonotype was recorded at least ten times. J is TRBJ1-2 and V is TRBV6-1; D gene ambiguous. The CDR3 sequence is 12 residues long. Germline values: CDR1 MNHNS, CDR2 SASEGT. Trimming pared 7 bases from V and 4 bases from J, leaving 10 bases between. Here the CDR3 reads CASKGSPYGYTF. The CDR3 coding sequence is TGTGCCAGCAAAGGGAGCCCCTATGGCTACACCTTC.

The CDR3 region has the DNA TGCGCCAGCAGCCGGACAATGAACACTGAAGCTTTCTTT. The encoded protein is CASSRTMNTEAFF. The chain uses TRBV4-1 and TRBJ1-1, with a tentative D call TRBD1 (5 bases). Germline CDR1 MGHRA, CDR2 YSYEKL. Trimming pared 4 bases from V and 0 bases from J, leaving 6 bases between. The CDR3 loop spans 13 amino acids.

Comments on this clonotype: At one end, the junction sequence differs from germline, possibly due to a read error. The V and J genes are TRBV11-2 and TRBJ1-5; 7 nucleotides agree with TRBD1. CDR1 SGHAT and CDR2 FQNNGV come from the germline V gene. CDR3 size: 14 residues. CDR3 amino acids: CPSSLGQGNQPQHF. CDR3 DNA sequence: TGTCCCAGCAGCTTAGGACAGGGCAATCAGCCCCAGCATTTT.

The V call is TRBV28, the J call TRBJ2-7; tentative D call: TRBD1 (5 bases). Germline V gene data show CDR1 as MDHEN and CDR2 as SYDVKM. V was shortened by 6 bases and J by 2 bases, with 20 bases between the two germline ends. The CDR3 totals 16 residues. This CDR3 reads CASSQEWGNRAYEQYF. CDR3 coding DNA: TGTGCCAGCAGCCAAGAGTGGGGCAACCGCGCCTACGAGCAGTACTTC.

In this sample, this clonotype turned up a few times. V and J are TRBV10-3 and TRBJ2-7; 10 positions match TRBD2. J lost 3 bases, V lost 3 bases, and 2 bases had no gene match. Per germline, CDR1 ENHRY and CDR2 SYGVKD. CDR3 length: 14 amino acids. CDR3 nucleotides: TGTGCCATCAGTGACCTAGCGGGAGTCTACGAGCAGTACTTC. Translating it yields CAISDLAGVYEQYF.

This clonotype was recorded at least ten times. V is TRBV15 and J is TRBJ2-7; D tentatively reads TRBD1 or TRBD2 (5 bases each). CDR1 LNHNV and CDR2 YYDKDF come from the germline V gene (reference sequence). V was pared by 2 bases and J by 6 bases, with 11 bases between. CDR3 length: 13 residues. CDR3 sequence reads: CATSRSGPPEQYF. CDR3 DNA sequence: TGTGCCACCAGCAGATCGGGACCCCCCGAGCAGTACTTC. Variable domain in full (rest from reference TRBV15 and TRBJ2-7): DAMVIQNPRYQVTQFGKPVTLSCSQTLNHNVMYWYQQKSSQAPKLLFHYYDKDFNNEADTPDNFQSRRPNTSFCFLDIRSPGLGDTAMYLCATSRSGPPEQYFGPGTRLTVT.

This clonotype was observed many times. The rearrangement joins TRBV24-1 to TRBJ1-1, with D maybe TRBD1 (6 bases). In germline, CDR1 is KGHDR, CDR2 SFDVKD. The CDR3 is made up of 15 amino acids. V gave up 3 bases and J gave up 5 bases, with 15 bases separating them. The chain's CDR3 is CATSDTGRGSTEAFF. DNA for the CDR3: TGTGCCACCAGTGATACAGGGCGGGGAAGTACTGAAGCTTTCTTT.

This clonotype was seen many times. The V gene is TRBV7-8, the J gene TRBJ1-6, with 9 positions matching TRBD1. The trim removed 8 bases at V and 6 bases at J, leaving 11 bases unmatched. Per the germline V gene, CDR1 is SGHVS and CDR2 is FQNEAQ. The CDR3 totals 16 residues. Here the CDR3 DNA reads TGTGCCAGCGGACTACAGGGGGCGGTGGGTAATTCACCCCTCCACTTT. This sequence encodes CASGLQGAVGNSPLHF.

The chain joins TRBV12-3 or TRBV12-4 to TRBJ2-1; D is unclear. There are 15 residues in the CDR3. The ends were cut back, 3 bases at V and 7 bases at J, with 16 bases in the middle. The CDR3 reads CASSFISLGRNEQFF. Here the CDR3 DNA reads TGTGCCAGCAGTTTTATCTCCCTCGGTAGAAATGAGCAGTTCTTC.

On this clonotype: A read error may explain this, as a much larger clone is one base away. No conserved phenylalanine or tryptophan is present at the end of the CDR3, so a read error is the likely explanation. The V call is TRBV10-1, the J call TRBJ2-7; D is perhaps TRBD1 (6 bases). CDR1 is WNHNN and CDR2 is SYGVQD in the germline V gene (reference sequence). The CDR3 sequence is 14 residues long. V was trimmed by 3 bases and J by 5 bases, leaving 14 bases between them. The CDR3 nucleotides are TGCGCCAGCAGTGAACAGGGCGTCGTGGACGAGCAGTACCTC. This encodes CASSEQGVVDEQYL.

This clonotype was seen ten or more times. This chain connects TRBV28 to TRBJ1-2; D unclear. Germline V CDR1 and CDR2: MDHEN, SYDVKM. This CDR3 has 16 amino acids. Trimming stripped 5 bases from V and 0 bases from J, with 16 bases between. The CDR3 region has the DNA TGTGCCAGCAGTCATAGGTGGAGAGTCGCTAACTATGGCTACACCTTC. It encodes CASSHRWRVANYGYTF.

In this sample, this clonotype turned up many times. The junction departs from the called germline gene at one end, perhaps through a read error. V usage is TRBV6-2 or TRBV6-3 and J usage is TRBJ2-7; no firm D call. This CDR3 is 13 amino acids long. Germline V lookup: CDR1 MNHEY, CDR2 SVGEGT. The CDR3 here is CVSSYEITGEQYF. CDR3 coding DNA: TGTGTCAGCAGTTACGAGATTACGGGCGAGCAGTACTTC.

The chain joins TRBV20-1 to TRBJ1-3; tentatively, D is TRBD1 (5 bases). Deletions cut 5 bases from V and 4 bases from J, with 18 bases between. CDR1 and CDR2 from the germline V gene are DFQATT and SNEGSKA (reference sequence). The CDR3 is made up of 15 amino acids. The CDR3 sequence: CSAGANGGKGNTIYF. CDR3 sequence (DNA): TGCAGTGCTGGGGCAAACGGGGGAAAGGGAAACACCATATATTTT.

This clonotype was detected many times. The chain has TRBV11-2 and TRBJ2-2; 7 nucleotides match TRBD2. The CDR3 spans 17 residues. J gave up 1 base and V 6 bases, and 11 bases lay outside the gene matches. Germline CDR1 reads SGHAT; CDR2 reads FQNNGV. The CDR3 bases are TGTGCCAGCAGTCCTCACCCCATAGCGGGGAACACCGGGGAGCTGTTTTTT. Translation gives CASSPHPIAGNTGELFF.